A selection of T cell receptor beta chains follows, all from one sample in a study of T-cell reconstitution after alpha-beta-depleted transplantation in children. TCRdb re-called the PCR reads through MiXCR, storing one row per CDR3 protein. The sample lists more than 200,000 distinct CDR3 sequences; 20% to 30% were seen once. The specimen was PBMCs, mostly from graft donor cells, collected 360 days after TCRalphabeta/CD19-depleted stem cell transplant. The origin of the receptors is a female patient between 2 and 15 years old who had a stem cell transplant for congenital amegakaryocytic thrombocytopenia, so the T cells may come from the graft donor. CDR3s include the opening cysteine and the closing phenylalanine or tryptophan.

>TRBJ2-2|TRBV5-5
CASSLNSANTGELFF
>TRBJ2-7|TRBV20-1
CSAQDGSYEQYF
>TRBJ2-2|TRBV6-1
CASSRRLAGDPTGELFF
>TRBJ2-4|TRBV20-1
CSASDRNIQYF
>TRBJ2-1|TRBV6-1
CASRSSGSYNEQFF
>TRBJ2-1|TRBV5-1
CASVPGGGIYNEQFF
>TRBJ1-2|TRBV3-1
CASSQPNRGDYGYTF
>TRBJ2-5|TRBV7-2
CASNSGVGETQYF
>TRBJ2-2|TRBV12-3/TRBV12-4
CASSPPGQGYGELFF
>TRBJ2-2|TRBV4-2
CASSQVVGELFF
>TRBJ1-2|TRBV20-1
CSATLTGIGGYTF
>TRBJ2-1|TRBV4-1
CASSQGSREDAEDTEQFF
>TRBJ2-3|TRBV7-3
CASSFATSSTDTQYF
>TRBJ2-7|TRBV28
CASSPIPFSSYEQYF
>TRBJ1-1|TRBV7-2
CASSLRRGTEAFF
>TRBJ1-1|TRBV20-1
CSARVVAYSEAFF
>TRBJ1-3|TRBV24-1
CATSESTGNTIYF
>TRBJ1-2|TRBV5-1
CASSLRLANYGYTF
>TRBJ1-4|TRBV5-1
CASRGYADEKLFF
>TRBJ2-7|TRBV6-5
CASRTTGYEQYF
>TRBJ2-6|TRBV20-1
CSARTLGSGANVLTF
>TRBJ2-1|TRBV7-7
CASSLDGSPYNEQFF
>TRBJ2-7|TRBV6-5
CASSSPYGRGGYEQYF
>TRBJ2-5|TRBV20-1
CSARETQETQYF
>TRBJ2-7|TRBV7-2
CASSLATGISYEQYF
>TRBJ1-5|TRBV19
CASSRLDRSLSNQPQHF
>TRBJ1-2|TRBV6-1
CASSEARGAGDFHGYTF
>TRBJ1-1|TRBV7-9
CASSFRQGNTEAFF
>TRBJ2-3|TRBV11-2
CASRLITGSADTQYF
>TRBJ2-3|TRBV28
CASSSWGQTSTDTQYF
>TRBJ1-1|TRBV9
CASSVGRKTEAFF
>TRBJ2-2|TRBV6-5
CASSSPFRSETGELFF
>TRBJ2-7|TRBV6-2/TRBV6-3
CASRATSGTSYEQYF
>TRBJ2-5|TRBV12-3/TRBV12-4
CASSLYTGLEETQYF
>TRBJ2-5|TRBV6-5
CASSYAGTQYF
>TRBJ1-1|TRBV12-3/TRBV12-4
CASSKLVTDTEAFF
>TRBJ1-2|TRBV30
CAWNEGENYGYTF
>TRBJ2-3|TRBV20-1
CSAVTGTSTDTQYF
>TRBJ1-2|TRBV20-1
CSASDKRPYTNYGYTF
>TRBJ2-7|TRBV9
CASSAQTSGEPYEQYF
>TRBJ2-3|TRBV9
CASSVGLAGGHPRYF
>TRBJ2-3|TRBV12-3/TRBV12-4
CASRRAITSTDTQYF
>TRBJ1-1|TRBV20-1
CSAALQGSDTEAFF
>TRBJ2-1|TRBV7-7
CASSLELAGVGEQFF
>TRBJ1-1|TRBV10-3
CAISESIRRGKGTEAFF
>TRBJ2-1|TRBV7-8
CASSSRTGPTYNEQFF
>TRBJ2-1|TRBV25-1
CASSEYIGQGGSSYNEQFF
>TRBJ2-1|TRBV11-2
CASSQVGTWNEQFF
>TRBJ1-1|TRBV4-2
CASSQETGSNTEAFF
>TRBJ2-1|TRBV7-6
CASSLGYMVLTEQFF
>TRBJ2-1|TRBV28
CASSTLDNYNEQFF
>TRBJ1-1|TRBV6-2/TRBV6-3
CASSRTGWNTEAFF
>TRBJ2-3|TRBV3-1
CASSQDPPSGGGRDTQYF
>TRBJ2-7|TRBV10-3
CAISDAGYEQYF